This TCR beta chain was recovered during a study of CD8 T cells in Susac syndrome. This CDR3 is built from 14 residues. V was pared by 0 bases and J by 5 bases, with 8 bases between. Germline CDR1 is MGHRA and CDR2 is YSYEKL. Random hexamers were used to reverse transcribe an amount of roughly 0.5 to 1 ug RNA. One entry per CDR3 protein, called by TCRdb with MiXCR from the immunoSEQ multiplex PCR reads. The table records over 150,000 distinct CDR3 sequences, 93% of them present only once. Negative isolation was used for CD8+ and CD4+ T cells, and FACS enrichment was applied to TEMRA cells. Sequences were obtained from CD4+ T cells from PBMCs. The sequence came from a human donor with multiple sclerosis. The V gene is TRBV4-1, the J gene TRBJ1-5, with no clear D. The CDR3: CASSQDQLYQPQHF. The DNA for the CDR3 is TGCGCCAGCAGCCAAGACCAATTATATCAGCCCCAGCATTTT.